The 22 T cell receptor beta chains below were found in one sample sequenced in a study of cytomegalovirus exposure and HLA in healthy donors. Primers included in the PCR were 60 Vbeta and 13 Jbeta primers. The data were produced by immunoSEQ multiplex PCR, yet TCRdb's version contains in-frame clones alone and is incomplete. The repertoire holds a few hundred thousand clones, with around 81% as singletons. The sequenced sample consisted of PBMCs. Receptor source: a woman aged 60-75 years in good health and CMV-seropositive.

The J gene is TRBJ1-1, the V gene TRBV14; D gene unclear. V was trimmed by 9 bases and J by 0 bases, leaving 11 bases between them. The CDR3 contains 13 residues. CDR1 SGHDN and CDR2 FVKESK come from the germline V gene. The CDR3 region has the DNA TGTGCCAGTTGCAGGTCCATGAACACTGAAGCTTTCTTT. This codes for CASCRSMNTEAFF.

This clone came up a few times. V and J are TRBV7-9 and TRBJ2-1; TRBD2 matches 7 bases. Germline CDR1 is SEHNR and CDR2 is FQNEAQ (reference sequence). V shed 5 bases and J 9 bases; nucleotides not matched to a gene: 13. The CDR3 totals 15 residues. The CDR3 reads CASSPPRGLVIEQFF. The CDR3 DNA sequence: TGTGCCAGCAGCCCACCCCGCGGACTAGTTATTGAGCAGTTCTTC. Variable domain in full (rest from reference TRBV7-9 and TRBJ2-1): DTGVSQNPRHKITKRGQNVTFRCDPISEHNRLYWYRQTLGQGPEFLTYFQNEAQLEKSRLLSDRFSAERPKGSFSTLEIQRTEQGDSAMYLCASSPPRGLVIEQFFGPGTRLTVL.

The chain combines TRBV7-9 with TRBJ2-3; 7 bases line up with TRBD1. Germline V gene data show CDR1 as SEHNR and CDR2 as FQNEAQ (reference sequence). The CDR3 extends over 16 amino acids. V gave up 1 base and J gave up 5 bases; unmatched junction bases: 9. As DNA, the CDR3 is TGTGCCAGCAGCTTAGGCCGGGACAGAGCAATAGATACGCAGTATTTT. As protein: CASSLGRDRAIDTQYF. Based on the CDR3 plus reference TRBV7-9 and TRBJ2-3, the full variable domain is DTGVSQNPRHKITKRGQNVTFRCDPISEHNRLYWYRQTLGQGPEFLTYFQNEAQLEKSRLLSDRFSAERPKGSFSTLEIQRTEQGDSAMYLCASSLGRDRAIDTQYFGPGTRLTVL.

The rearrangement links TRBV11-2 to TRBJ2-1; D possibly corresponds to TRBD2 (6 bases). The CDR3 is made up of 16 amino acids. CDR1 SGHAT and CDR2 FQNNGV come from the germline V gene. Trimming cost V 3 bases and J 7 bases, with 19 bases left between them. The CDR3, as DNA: TGTGCCAGCAGCTTGGGTGTAGCGGACTACTGGAATGAGCAGTTCTTC. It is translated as CASSLGVADYWNEQFF.

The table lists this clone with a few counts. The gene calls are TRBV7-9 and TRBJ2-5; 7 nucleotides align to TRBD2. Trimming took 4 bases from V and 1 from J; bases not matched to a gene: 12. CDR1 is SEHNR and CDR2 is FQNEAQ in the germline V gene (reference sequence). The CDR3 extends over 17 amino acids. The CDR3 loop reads CASSSLGASGPQETQYF. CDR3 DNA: TGTGCCAGCAGCTCCTTAGGGGCTAGCGGCCCCCAAGAGACCCAGTACTTC.

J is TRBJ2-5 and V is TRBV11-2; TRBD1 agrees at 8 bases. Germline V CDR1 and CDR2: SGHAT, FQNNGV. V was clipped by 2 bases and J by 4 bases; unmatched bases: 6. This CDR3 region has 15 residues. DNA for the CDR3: TGTGCCAGCAGCTTAATCAGGGGGCGGGGAGAGACCCAGTACTTC. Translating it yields CASSLIRGRGETQYF. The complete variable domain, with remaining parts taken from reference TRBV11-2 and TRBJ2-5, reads EAGVAQSPRYKIIEKRQSVAFWCNPISGHATLYWYQQILGQGPKLLIQFQNNGVVDDSQLPKDRFSAERLKGVDSTLKIQPAKLEDSAVYLCASSLIRGRGETQYFGPGTRLLVL.

The CDR3 bases are TGCGCCAGCAGCTGGACGATAGGGGGCCAAGAGACCCAGTACTTC. As protein: CASSWTIGGQETQYF. This rearrangement joins TRBV5-1 to TRBJ2-5; TRBD1 might be the D (6 bases). Germline CDR1 is SGHRS and CDR2 is YFSETQ. This CDR3 contains 15 residues. V was clipped by 3 bases and J by 1 base, with 13 bases between them.

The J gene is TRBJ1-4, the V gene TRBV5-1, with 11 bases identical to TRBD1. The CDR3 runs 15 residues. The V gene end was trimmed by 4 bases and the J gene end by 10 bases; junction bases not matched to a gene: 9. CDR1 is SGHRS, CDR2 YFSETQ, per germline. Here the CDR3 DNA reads TGCGCCAGCAGCCCCTGGGACAGGGGGGTTGGAAAACTGTTTTTT. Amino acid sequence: CASSPWDRGVGKLFF.

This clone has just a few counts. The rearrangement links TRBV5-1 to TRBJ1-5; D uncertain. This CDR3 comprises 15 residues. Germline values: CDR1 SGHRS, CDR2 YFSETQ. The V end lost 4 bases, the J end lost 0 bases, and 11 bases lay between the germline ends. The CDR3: CASSEGDYSNQPQHF. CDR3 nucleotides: TGCGCCAGCAGCGAAGGCGACTATAGCAATCAGCCCCAGCATTTT.

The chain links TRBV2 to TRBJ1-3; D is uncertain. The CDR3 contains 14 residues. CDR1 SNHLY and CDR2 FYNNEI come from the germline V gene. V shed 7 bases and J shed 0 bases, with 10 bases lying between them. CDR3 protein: CASMLSPSGNTIYF. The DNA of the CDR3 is TGTGCCAGCATGTTGAGCCCCTCTGGAAACACCATATATTTT.

CDR3 loop: CASSSGLAGDYEQYF. As DNA, the CDR3 is TGTGCCAGCAGCTCAGGACTAGCGGGAGACTACGAGCAGTACTTC. The V and J genes are TRBV7-6 and TRBJ2-7, with 13 bases matching TRBD2. The CDR3 has 15 residues. V shed 4 bases, J shed 3 bases, and the junction held 3 bases outside the gene matches. CDR1 is SGHVS, CDR2 FNYEAQ, per germline.

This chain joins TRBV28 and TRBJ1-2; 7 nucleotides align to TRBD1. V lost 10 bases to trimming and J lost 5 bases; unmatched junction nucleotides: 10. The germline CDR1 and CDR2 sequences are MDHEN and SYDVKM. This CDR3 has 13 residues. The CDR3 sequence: CATLDRVRYGYTF. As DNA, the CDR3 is TGTGCCACCCTCGACAGGGTAAGGTATGGCTACACCTTC.

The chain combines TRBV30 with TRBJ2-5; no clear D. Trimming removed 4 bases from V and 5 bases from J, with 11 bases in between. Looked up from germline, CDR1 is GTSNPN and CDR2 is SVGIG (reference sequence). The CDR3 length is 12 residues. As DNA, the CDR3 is TGTGCCTGGACGAGAGGCCCCGAGACCCAGTACTTC. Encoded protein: CAWTRGPETQYF.

CDR3 sequence reads: CASSPGGFYEQYF. The CDR3 DNA reads TGTGCCAGCAGTCCAGGGGGCTTCTACGAGCAGTACTTC. The chain combines TRBV6-5 with TRBJ2-7; 8 bases align to TRBD1. Germline CDR1 MNHEY, CDR2 SVGAGI. CDR3 length: 13 residues. With V trimmed by 5 bases and J by 3 bases, 3 bases remained unmatched.

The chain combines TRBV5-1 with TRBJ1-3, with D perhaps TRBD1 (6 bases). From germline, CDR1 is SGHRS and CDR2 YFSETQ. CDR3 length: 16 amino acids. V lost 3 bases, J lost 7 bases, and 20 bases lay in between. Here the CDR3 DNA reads TGCGCCAGCAGCTCGGGGGGGACACGAGCTTCCAACACCATATATTTT. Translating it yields CASSSGGTRASNTIYF.

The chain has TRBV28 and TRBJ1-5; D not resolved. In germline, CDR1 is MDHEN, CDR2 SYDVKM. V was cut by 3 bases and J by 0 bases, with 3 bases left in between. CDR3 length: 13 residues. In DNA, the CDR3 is TGTGCCAGCAGTTTTAATAGCAATCAGCCCCAGCATTTT. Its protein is CASSFNSNQPQHF.

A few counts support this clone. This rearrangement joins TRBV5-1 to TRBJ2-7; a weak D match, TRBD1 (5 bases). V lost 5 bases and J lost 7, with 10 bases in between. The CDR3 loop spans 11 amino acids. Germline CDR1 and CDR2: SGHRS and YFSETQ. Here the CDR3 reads CASSTRDEQYF. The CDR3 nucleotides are TGCGCCAGCAGTACCAGGGATGAGCAGTACTTC.

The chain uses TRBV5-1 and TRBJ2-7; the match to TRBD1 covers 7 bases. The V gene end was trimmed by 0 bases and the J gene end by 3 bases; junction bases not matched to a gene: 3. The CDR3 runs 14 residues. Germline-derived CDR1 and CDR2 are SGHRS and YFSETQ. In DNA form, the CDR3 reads TGCGCCAGCAGCTTGGCGCCAGGGGGCTACGAGCAGTACTTC. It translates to CASSLAPGGYEQYF. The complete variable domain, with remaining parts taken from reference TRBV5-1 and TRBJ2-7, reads KAGVTQTPRYLIKTRGQQVTLSCSPISGHRSVSWYQQTPGQGLQFLFEYFSETQRNKGNFPGRFSGRQFSNSRSEMNVSTLELGDSALYLCASSLAPGGYEQYFGPGTRLTVT.

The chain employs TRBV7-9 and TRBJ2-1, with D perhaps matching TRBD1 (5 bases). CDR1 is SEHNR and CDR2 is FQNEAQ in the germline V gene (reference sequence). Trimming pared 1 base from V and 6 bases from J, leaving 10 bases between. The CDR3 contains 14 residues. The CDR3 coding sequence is TGTGCCAGCAGCTTAGGGACATTTCGCAATGAGCAGTTCTTC. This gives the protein CASSLGTFRNEQFF.

The CDR3: CASSSTPGSRTDTQYF. The CDR3 DNA sequence: TGCGCCAGCAGCTCAACACCCGGGTCCCGCACAGATACGCAGTATTTT. V usage is TRBV4-1 and J usage is TRBJ2-3; no clear D gene. CDR3 length: 16 residues. Deletions cut 5 bases from V and 1 base from J, with 16 bases between. Germline CDR1 and CDR2: MGHRA and YSYEKL.

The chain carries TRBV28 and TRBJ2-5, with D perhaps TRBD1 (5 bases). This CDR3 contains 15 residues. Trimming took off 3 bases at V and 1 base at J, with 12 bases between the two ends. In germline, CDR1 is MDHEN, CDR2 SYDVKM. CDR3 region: CASSLQGILQETQYF. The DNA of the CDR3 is TGTGCCAGCAGTTTGCAGGGAATCCTCCAAGAGACCCAGTACTTC.

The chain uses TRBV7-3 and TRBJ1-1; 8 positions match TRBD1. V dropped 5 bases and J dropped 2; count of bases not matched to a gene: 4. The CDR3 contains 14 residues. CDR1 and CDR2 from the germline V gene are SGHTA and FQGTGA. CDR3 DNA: TGTGCCAGCAGCCTACAGGGGGTAAACACTGAAGCTTTCTTT. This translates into CASSLQGVNTEAFF.